This TCR beta chain was retrieved from a study of shared clonotypes between healthy human individuals (dated by TCRdb to about 2020). Broadly, across the study: Three men and a couple of women, aged 18 to 49 years, made up the cohort. To increase sequencing depth and limit assay-specific biases, different laboratories used diverse techniques to prepare libraries and sequence TCR repertoires. Per donor, three plates each were used for CD4 naive and CD4 memory, two for CD8 naive, and one for CD8 memory. Blood TCR repertoires of roughly 5 healthy adults were deeply sequenced to estimate repertoire size and the extent of clonotype sharing between individuals. Per donor, leukapheresis produced somewhere between about 0.9 and 10 billion PBMCs.

Points the paper makes about the study in general: Only blood was sampled, and tissue TCR repertoires likely differ from those in blood. Across a handful of donors, 4.5% to 6.5% of naive CD4, approximately 3.6% of naive CD8, roughly 2.2% of memory CD4, and under 0.45% of memory CD8 clonotypes were shared. Compared with non-shared clonotypes, the clonotypes found in all four sorted-subset donors had higher generation probabilities. Even with the large sequencing depth, rarefaction of the sorted-subset datasets indicated that sequencing was incomplete. Estimated clonotype richness was generally larger for naive than for memory subsets. Because the study included only a small number of donors, the genetic and exposure-history diversity represented was limited. Based on pairwise subsampling, the degree of clonotype sharing among donors was expected to be affected by sequencing depth.

The V and J ends are trimmed by 2 bases and 2 bases, leaving 7 bases between them. CDR1 SNHLY and CDR2 FYNNEI are derived from the germline V gene. Inclusive of the bounding cysteine and phenylalanine, the CDR3 is 14 residues long. Only CDR3 DNA remains: 42 bases, in frame from the first base. The donors were healthy, HIV-negative adults who had no recently reported acute infections or vaccinations. Every donor was a Caucasian adult living in Nashville, Tennessee, USA. CD4+ T cells were enriched through magnetic negative selection, after which naive cells were positively selected on CD45RA and the remaining negative fraction served as the memory subset. Blood was collected by leukapheresis, and PBMCs were isolated by Ficoll-Histopaque density gradient centrifugation and then cryopreserved in liquid nitrogen vapor phase. Analytical flow cytometry was used to check the purity and quantity of every magnetically sorted T cell population. Genomic DNA was isolated from each sorted fraction and quantified by UV absorbance on a Nanodrop 2000c.

TCR CDR3 regions were amplified from genomic DNA by multiplex PCR using the deep immunoSEQ assay. Extracted genomic DNA from each cell subset was spread evenly across all wells of several immunoSEQ 96-well plates, with each plate serving as a replicate. For sorted subsets, each replicate PCR was loaded with 200 ng genomic DNA, equivalent to 32,000 or so T cell genomes. The purified libraries were quantified using a Qubit 3.0 fluorometer, sized with a Bioanalyzer 2100, and then quantified again using the KAPA Library Quantification kit. Every immunoSEQ 96-well plate was sequenced on a separate single-read 150-cycle Illumina NextSeq 550 flow cell. Concerning the study's data processing: Because only junctional sequences without quality scores were contained in the immunoSEQ output, filtering matching that applied to full-length reads could not be performed. To assign V/J genes and CDR3, sequences were annotated against IMGT germline references using PyIR, a Python wrapper for IgBLAST v1.9. Reads were removed for weak V/J assignments (E-value above 1e-6), missing CDR3, stop codons, out-of-frame junctions, or ambiguous translated residues. V3J clonotypes were defined as sequences sharing the same inferred V gene, J gene, and CDR3 amino acid sequence. The percentage overlap between two repertoires was calculated by dividing the number of shared unique clonotypes by the size of the smaller repertoire. RTK rarefaction, the Chao1 estimator, and Recon v2.1 estimates of unobserved clonotypes were used to assess repertoire richness. Generation probabilities were computed with OLGA for all TCRbeta clonotypes obtained by the gDNA method from several donors. The table comes from immuneACCESS by way of TCRdb, which keeps in-frame sequences with V and J called. Part of the clones is missing from these tables; in studies checked, under half for an unresolved V gene and the rest for unknown reasons. That table furnishes V, J and clone size, whereas the DNA furnished D and trimming. The sample table lists about 770,000 clones, approximately 77% of them with a count of one. Approximately 1.8% of the sample goes to the ten largest clones.

A remark on this clone: No cognate antigen has been identified for it. Per-nucleotide qualities are absent, and no much larger clonotype sits a single base away.

The sequence links TRBV2 to TRBJ1-3, and the D gene may be TRBD1, 5 bases matching. This receptor was taken from a woman in her twenties or thirties in good health. Input material: memory CD4+ T cells sorted from blood. The sample's cell subset or site, from its label and the paper: CD45RA-negative fraction. CDR3 loop: CASSEWGTGNTIYF. The DNA is TGTGCCAGCAGTGAATGGGGGACTGGAAACACCATATATTTT. The variable domain in full, with residues beyond the CDR3 obtained from the reference TRBV2 and TRBJ1-3 genes, is EPEVTQTPSHQVTQMGQEVILRCVPISNHLYFYWYRQILGQKVEFLVSFYNNEISEKSEIFDDQFSVERPDGSNFTLKIRSTKLEDSAMYFCASSEWGTGNTIYFGEGSWLTVV.